This T cell receptor beta chain emerged from a study of T cells in Graves' hyperthyroidism and ophthalmopathy (dated by TCRdb to between 2018 and 2020). At the level of the whole study: Peripheral blood was collected at initial diagnosis, before any treatment. The paper reports TCR Vbeta CDR3 sequencing of 135 peripheral blood samples: 40 to 45 ophthalmopathy, under 80 hyperthyroidism and around 17 progressor patients. A discovery cohort of about a hundred patients, 43 with Graves' ophthalmopathy and 55 to 60 with stable Graves' hyperthyroidism, was used to find distinguishing TCR V-J signatures. In addition, the study compared T-cell repertoires in thyroid tissue and in blood from roughly six Graves' hyperthyroidism patients. The roughly 100 discovery patients were divided at random into training and test sets in a 7:3 ratio. After sampling, hyperthyroidism patients received methimazole starting at 30 mg daily, and ophthalmopathy patients received high-dose intravenous methylprednisolone. Prospective prediction of ophthalmopathy was tested in an independent validation cohort consisting of some 19 hyperthyroidism patients and approximately 16 patients who later progressed to ophthalmopathy. The paper's findings and limits, for the study overall: In cross-validation, a model built on a 13 V-J signature told ophthalmopathy apart from stable hyperthyroidism with 85% to 90% sensitivity and roughly 83% specificity, and in testing the same model reached 80%/75%. During validation, the model predicted progression to ophthalmopathy a median of about 6.5 months ahead of onset, with roughly 65% sensitivity and almost 75% specificity. Most expanded thyroid clonotypes (frequency above 0.001) were also detected in blood, suggesting blood repertoires may reflect thyroid immune responses. No statistical method was used to set the sample size in advance, and investigators knew the group allocation.

Spanning cysteine to phenylalanine, the CDR3 consists of 21 amino acids. Left in the record is the CDR3 DNA by itself, 63 bases read in frame from the first base. Taken from the germline V gene, the CDR1 and CDR2 loops are SGHVS and FQNEAQ. After removal of 5 bases from V and 2 bases from J, the junction retains 16 bases not matched to a gene. Hyperthyroidism patients were aged 18 to 65 years and newly diagnosed, with disease duration of less than 2 months. Patients with uncontrolled infections, other autoimmune diseases, pregnancy or lactation were excluded. Clinical symptoms, serum thyroxine and TRAb, thyroid ultrasound, and orbital computed tomography formed the basis for the diagnoses. Blood from progressor patients was collected at the time of first diagnosis with hyperthyroidism, before any ophthalmopathy symptoms had appeared. PBMCs were separated from approximately 9.9 ml of fresh peripheral blood using Ficoll-Paque density gradient centrifugation. Progressor patients were defined as those initially diagnosed with Graves' hyperthyroidism in whom ophthalmopathy developed during follow-up. Total RNA was extracted with Trizol reagent, and quality was checked on an Agilent 2100 Bioanalyzer.

The TCR beta CDR3 regions were amplified from RNA transcripts. The first round of RT-PCR for the TCR CDR3 was performed with the HTBI primer set and the Qiagen OneStep RT-PCR kit. Libraries were constructed in a second round of multiplex PCR, after which size selection and purification were carried out. Libraries were sequenced paired-end with 100 bp reads on an Illumina HiSeq2000. Per the authors' processing: Raw data were processed with SOAPnuke, discarding reads with adapters, uncalled bases, mean Phred below 15, or no exact constant-primer or identifier match. High-quality paired reads were merged using COPE v1.2.5, and each unique nucleotide sequence was defined as a clonotype. Clonotypes were aligned to IMGT TRBV, TRBD and TRBJ reference segments using MiTCR v1.1. The analysis was restricted to V-J combinations with a frequency above 0.0001, which together covered about 99% of the repertoires. A TCS score was defined as the ratio between F50 (clonal expansion) and ExV (chaos), using BLOSUM62-based TCRdist between CDR3 peptides within each V-J. Welch's t-statistics and random forest reduced around 520 V-J features to fewer than 15, which were used in a naive Bayes classifier (R e1071). The public reads were quality trimmed at Q25 with fastp and then assembled into clones with MiXCR by TCRdb, keeping productive beta chains. Rows are combined by CDR3 protein, so each entry shows the most common genes and DNA. Clone size and V and J calls follow TCRdb, not the original study. Here the sample has approximately 720,000 distinct CDR3 sequences; around 20% occur a single time. The biggest ten clones account for approximately 15% of the sample.

As for this clonotype: Its antigen has not been determined. Per-base qualities were not stored, and no clone one base away is much larger.

The sequencing input was blood. The clonotype was recovered from a woman in her fifties or sixties with Graves' hyperthyroidism that later progressed to Graves' ophthalmopathy. This chain is built from TRBV7-8 and TRBJ2-3; 16 middle bases align to TRBD2. The DNA reads TGTGCCAGCAGCCTCGACTTGGCCGGGACTAGCGGGGGGGCTGACACAGATACGCAGTATTTT. Translated, it reads CASSLDLAGTSGGADTDTQYF.